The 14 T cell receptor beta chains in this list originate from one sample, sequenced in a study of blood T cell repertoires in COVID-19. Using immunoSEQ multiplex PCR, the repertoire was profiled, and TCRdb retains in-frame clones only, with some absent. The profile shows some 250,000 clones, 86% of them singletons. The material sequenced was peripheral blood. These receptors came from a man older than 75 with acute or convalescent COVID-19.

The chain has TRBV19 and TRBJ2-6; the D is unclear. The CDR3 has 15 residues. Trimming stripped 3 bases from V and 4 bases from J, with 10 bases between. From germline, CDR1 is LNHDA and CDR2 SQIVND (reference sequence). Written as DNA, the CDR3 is TGTGCCAGTAGTATGGGCGCGTCGGGGGCCAACGTCCTGACTTTC. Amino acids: CASSMGASGANVLTF.

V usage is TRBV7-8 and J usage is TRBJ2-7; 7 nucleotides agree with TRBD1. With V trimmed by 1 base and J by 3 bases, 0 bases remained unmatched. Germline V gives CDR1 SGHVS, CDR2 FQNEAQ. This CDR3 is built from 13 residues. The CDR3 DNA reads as TGTGCCAGCAGCTTAGACAGGGGCTACGAGCAGTACTTC. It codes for CASSLDRGYEQYF.

This CDR3 reads CASSLGQGRSYEQYF. The DNA of the CDR3 is TGTGCCAGCAGCTTGGGACAGGGGCGATCCTACGAGCAGTACTTC. The rearrangement uses TRBV5-5 and TRBJ2-7, with TRBD1 identical over 8 bases. V trimming: 0 bases; J trimming: 1 base; junction bases outside the gene matches: 3. In germline, CDR1 is SGHKS, CDR2 YYEKEE (reference sequence). This CDR3 contains 15 residues.

The CDR3 loop reads CASSPFPGSGNTIYF. The CDR3 nucleotides read TGTGCCAGCAGCCCCTTCCCGGGCTCTGGAAACACCATATATTTT. This rearrangement joins TRBV3-1 (or the pseudogene TRBV3-2) to TRBJ1-3; D not resolved. Germline V lookup: CDR1 LGHDT, CDR2 YNNKEL (reference sequence). V lost 4 bases, J lost 0 bases, and 10 bases lay in between. The CDR3 has 15 amino acids.

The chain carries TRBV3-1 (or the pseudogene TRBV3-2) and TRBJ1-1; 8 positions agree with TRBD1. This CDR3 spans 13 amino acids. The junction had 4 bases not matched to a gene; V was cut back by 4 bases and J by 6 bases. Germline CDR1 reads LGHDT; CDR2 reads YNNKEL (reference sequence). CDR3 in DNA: TGTGCCAGCAGCCGCGGACAGGGCGCTGAAGCTTTCTTT. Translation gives CASSRGQGAEAFF.

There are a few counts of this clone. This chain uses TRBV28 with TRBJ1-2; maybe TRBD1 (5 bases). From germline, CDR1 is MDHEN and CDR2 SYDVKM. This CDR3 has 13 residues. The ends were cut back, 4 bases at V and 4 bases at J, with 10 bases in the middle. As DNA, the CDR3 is TGTGCCAGCAGTTCCCCGGGACTCTATGGCTACACCTTC. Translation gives CASSSPGLYGYTF.

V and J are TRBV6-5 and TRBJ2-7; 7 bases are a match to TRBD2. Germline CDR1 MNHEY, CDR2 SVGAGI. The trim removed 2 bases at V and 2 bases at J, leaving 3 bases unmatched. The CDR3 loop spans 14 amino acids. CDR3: CASSYPGGPYEQYF. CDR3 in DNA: TGTGCCAGCAGTTACCCGGGGGGTCCCTACGAGCAGTACTTC.

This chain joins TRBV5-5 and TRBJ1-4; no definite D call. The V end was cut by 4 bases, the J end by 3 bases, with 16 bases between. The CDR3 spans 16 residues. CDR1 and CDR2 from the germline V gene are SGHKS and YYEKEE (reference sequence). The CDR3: CASSLLEGFANEKLFF. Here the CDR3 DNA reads TGTGCCAGCAGCCTCCTTGAGGGTTTTGCTAATGAAAAACTGTTTTTT.

This CDR3 reads CASSGTEGNQPQHF. The DNA for the CDR3 is TGTGCCAGCTCCGGGACAGAGGGCAATCAGCCCCAGCATTTT. The V gene is TRBV7-8, the J gene TRBJ1-5, with TRBD1 matching 7 bases. CDR3 length: 14 residues. CDR1 is SGHVS and CDR2 is FQNEAQ in the germline V gene. V lost 8 bases to trimming and J lost 2 bases; unmatched junction nucleotides: 6.

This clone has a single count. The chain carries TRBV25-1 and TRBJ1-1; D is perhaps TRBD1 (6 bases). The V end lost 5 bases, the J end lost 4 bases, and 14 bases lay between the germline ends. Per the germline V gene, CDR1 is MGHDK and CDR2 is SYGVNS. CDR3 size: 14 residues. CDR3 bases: TGTGCCAGCAGTCTACACAGGGCGGGCACTGAAGCTTTCTTT. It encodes CASSLHRAGTEAFF.

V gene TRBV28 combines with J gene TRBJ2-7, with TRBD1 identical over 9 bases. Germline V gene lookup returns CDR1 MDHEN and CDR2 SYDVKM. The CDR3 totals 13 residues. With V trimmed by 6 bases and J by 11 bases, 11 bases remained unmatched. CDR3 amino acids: CASSLGTGPREYF. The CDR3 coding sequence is TGTGCCAGCAGCCTTGGGACAGGGCCTAGGGAGTACTTC.

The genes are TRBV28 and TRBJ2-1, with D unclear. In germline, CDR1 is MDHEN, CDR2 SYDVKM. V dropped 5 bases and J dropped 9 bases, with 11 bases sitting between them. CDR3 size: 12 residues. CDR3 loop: CASSAPSGEQFF. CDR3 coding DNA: TGTGCCAGCAGTGCCCCTTCGGGTGAGCAGTTCTTC.

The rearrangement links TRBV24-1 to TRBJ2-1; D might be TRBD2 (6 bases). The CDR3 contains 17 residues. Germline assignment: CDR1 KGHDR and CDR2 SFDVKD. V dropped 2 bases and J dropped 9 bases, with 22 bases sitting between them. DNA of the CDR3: TGTGCCACCAGTGATTCTCGGCCAGCGGACCGAGCGGGTGAGCAGTTCTTC. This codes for CATSDSRPADRAGEQFF.

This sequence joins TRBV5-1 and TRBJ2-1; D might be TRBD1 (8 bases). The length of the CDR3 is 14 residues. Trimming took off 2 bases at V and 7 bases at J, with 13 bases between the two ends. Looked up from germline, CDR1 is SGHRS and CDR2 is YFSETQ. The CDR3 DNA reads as TGCGCCAGCAGCTTACAGGGGGGGTTGAATGAGCAGTTCTTC. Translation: CASSLQGGLNEQFF.